The next 3 T cell receptor beta chains were all read from a single sample in a study of T-cell memory formation after mild COVID-19. TCRdb reprocessed the 5' RACE reads with MiXCR, giving one entry per CDR3 protein. This sample has tens of thousands of distinct CDR3 sequences, with around 15% found just once. Sequencing was done on a sample of PBMCs or a T cell subset sorted from them (not recorded which). Receptors originate from an adult woman who had mild COVID-19 (a few samples of this study predate the infection). Cell type and time point are not known.

This clonotype was recorded a few times. The genes are TRBV3-1 and TRBJ2-7, with 10 bases lining up with TRBD1. Germline V gene sequence: CDR1 LGHDT, CDR2 YNNKEL (reference sequence). With V trimmed by 4 bases and J by 5 bases, 5 bases remained unmatched. CDR3 size: 14 residues. The CDR3 coding sequence is TGTGCCAGCAGCCGGGGACAGGGGCTGGACGAGCAGTACTTC. Amino acids: CASSRGQGLDEQYF.

A few counts support this clonotype. This rearrangement joins TRBV29-1 to TRBJ2-7; D is uncertain. Germline V lookup: CDR1 SQVTM, CDR2 ANQGSEA. This CDR3 contains 12 residues. The V end lost 5 bases, the J end lost 2 bases, and 10 bases lay between the germline ends. The CDR3 reads CSVQSLAYEQYF. The CDR3 bases are TGCAGCGTTCAAAGCCTAGCCTACGAGCAGTACTTC.

This clonotype was recorded at least ten times. This chain uses TRBV11-2 with TRBJ2-7; D could derive from TRBD1 or TRBD2 (5 bases each). This CDR3 is 15 amino acids long. The V gene's germline CDR1 is SGHAT and CDR2 FQNNGV. V lost 3 bases and J lost 4, with 16 bases in between. In nucleotides, the CDR3 is TGTGCCAGCAGCTTCGCCCCGGGGCCACAATACGAGCAGTACTTC. It codes for CASSFAPGPQYEQYF.